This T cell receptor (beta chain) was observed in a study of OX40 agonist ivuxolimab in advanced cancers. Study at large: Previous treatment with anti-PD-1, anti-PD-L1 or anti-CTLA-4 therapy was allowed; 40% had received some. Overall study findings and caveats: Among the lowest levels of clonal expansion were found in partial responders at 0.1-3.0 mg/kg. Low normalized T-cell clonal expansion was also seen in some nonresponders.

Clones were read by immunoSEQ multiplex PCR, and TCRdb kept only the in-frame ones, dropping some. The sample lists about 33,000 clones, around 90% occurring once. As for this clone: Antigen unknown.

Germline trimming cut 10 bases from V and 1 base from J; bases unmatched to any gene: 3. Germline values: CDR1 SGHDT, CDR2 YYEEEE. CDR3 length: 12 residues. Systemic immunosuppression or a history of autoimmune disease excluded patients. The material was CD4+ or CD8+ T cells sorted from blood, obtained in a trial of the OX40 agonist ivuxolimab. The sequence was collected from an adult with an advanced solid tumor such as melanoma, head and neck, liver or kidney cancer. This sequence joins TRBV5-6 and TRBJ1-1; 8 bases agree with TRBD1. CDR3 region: CASGTGNTEAFF. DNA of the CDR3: TGTGCCTCCGGGACAGGGAACACTGAAGCTTTCTTT.